The rows below give T cell receptor beta chains drawn from one sample of a study of blood T cell repertoires in COVID-19. Repertoires were generated with immunoSEQ multiplex PCR, while TCRdb's copy carries only in-frame clones and drops some. The sample includes around 150,000 clones, about 85% of them seen just once. The sample taken for sequencing was peripheral blood. The receptors shown here come from a woman aged 60-70 years with active or convalescent COVID-19. The CDR3 runs from the conserved cysteine through the conserved F or W. A D gene is named only where the DNA matches it firmly. Clone size is given for some rows only: seen once, a few or many times, or a class if the clone is expanded.

D,V,J,size,CDR3,DNA
TRBD1,TRBV2,TRBJ2-7,NA,CASSGDRGYEQYF,TGTGCCAGCAGTGGTGACAGGGGGTACGAGCAGTACTTC
NA,TRBV5-1,TRBJ1-2,few,CASRLQEIEGYTF,TGCGCCAGCAGGCTACAGGAGATCGAAGGCTACACCTTC
NA,TRBV18,TRBJ2-1,NA,CASSPKGVTYNEQFF,TGTGCCAGCTCACCAAAAGGGGTAACCTACAATGAGCAGTTCTTC
TRBD1,TRBV9,TRBJ1-6,NA,CASSLGTGMTLNSPLHF,TGTGCCAGCAGCCTCGGGACAGGGATGACTTTGAATTCACCCCTCCACTTT
NA,TRBV4-1,TRBJ2-3,NA,CASSQGLGADTQYF,TGCGCCAGCAGCCAAGGTTTAGGGGCAGATACGCAGTATTTT
NA,TRBV10-3,TRBJ1-1,NA,CAISEDRMNTEAFF,TGTGCCATCAGTGAGGACAGGATGAACACTGAAGCTTTCTTT
TRBD1,TRBV12-5,TRBJ2-3,NA,CASGSHRQGTADTQYF,TGTGCTAGTGGTTCCCACCGACAGGGAACGGCAGATACGCAGTATTTT
NA,TRBV5-4,TRBJ1-3,NA,CASSMDRGNTIYF,TGTGCCAGCAGCATGGACAGAGGAAACACCATATATTTT
NA,TRBV6-5,TRBJ1-5,NA,CASREGNQPQHF,TGTGCCAGCCGCGAGGGCAATCAGCCCCAGCATTTT
TRBD1,TRBV3-1/TRBV3-2,TRBJ1-1,NA,CASRGQGGNTEAFF,TGTGCCAGCAGGGGACAGGGGGGGAACACTGAAGCTTTCTTT
NA,TRBV13,TRBJ1-3,NA,CASSSLGASGNTIYF,TGTGCCAGCAGCTCCTTGGGAGCCTCTGGAAACACCATATATTTT
NA,TRBV5-1,TRBJ1-4,NA,CASSSGERSTNEKLFF,TGCGCCAGCAGCAGCGGGGAGAGGTCAACTAATGAAAAACTGTTTTTT